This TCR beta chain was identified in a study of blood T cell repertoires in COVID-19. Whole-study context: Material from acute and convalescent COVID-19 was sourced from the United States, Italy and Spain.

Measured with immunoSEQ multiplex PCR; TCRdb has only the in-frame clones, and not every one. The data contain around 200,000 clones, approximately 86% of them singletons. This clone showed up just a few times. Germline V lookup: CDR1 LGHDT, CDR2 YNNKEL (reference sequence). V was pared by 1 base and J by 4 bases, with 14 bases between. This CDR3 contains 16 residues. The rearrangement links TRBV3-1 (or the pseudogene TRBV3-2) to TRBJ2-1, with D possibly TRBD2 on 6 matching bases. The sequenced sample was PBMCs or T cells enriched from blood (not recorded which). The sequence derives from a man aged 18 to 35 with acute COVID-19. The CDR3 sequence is CASSQGGDLTYNEQFF. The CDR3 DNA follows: TGTGCCAGCAGCCAAGGAGGGGACTTGACTTACAATGAGCAGTTCTTC.